This TCR beta chain was profiled in a study of OX40 agonist ivuxolimab in advanced cancers. Turning to the study itself: Six ivuxolimab dose levels, 0.01 to 10 mg/kg, were given intravenously every 2 weeks.

Germline loops: CDR1 MDHEN, CDR2 SYDVKM. This CDR3 region has 15 residues. V was cut by 3 bases and J by 7 bases, with 16 bases left in between. TCRdb's copy holds only in-frame clones and misses some; the assay was immunoSEQ multiplex PCR. The sample yields roughly 48,000 clones, roughly 84% seen once. This chain connects TRBV28 to TRBJ2-1, with D maybe TRBD2 (6 bases). The sample consisted of CD4+ or CD8+ T cells sorted from blood, taken in a trial of the OX40 agonist ivuxolimab. The clonotype originates from an adult with an advanced solid tumor such as melanoma, head and neck, liver or kidney cancer. The CDR3 protein is CASSFAGSKGNEQFF. The CDR3 DNA follows: TGTGCCAGCAGTTTCGCGGGATCAAAAGGAAATGAGCAGTTCTTC.